This T cell receptor beta chain was captured by sequencing in a study of T-cell reconstitution after alpha-beta-depleted transplantation in children. V was shortened by 5 bases and J by 7 bases, with 12 bases between the two germline ends. The CDR3 runs to 12 residues. Germline V gives CDR1 DFQATT, CDR2 SNEGSKA (reference sequence). In this sample, this clonotype turned up a few times. Researchers prepared the TCRbeta library using unique molecular identifiers, the study reports. TCRdb re-called the PCR reads with MiXCR, one entry per CDR3 protein. The top ten clones hold roughly 30% of a sample with about 900,000 distinct CDR3 sequences, around 30% of them seen once.

The starting material was PBMCs, mostly from graft donor cells, obtained 360 days after TCRalphabeta/CD19-depleted stem cell transplant. The V gene is TRBV20-1, the J gene TRBJ1-5, with D perhaps matching TRBD1 (5 bases). The clonotype was recovered from a boy in the first two years of life who had a stem cell transplant for SCID, so the T cells may come from the graft donor. The CDR3 sequence: CSAGREVQPQHF. In DNA form, the CDR3 reads TGCAGTGCTGGCAGGGAGGTCCAGCCCCAGCATTTT.